The 27 T cell receptor beta chains below come from one sample, sequenced in a study of human T cells and chemical hapten exposure. Time point described: patch test 1, 2 weeks after DPC sensitization. Indicated treatment: therapeutic diphenylcyclopropenone sensitization with weekly scalp DPC. Using its own MiXCR run on the RACE reads, TCRdb lists one record per CDR3 protein. The data contain around 380,000 distinct CDR3 sequences, roughly 5% of them singletons. The specimen was whole blood, collected in connection with sensitization to the hapten diphenylcyclopropenone (DPC). The receptors stem from a woman aged 45 to 65 with alopecia areata. Some clones in this sample may be carry-over from other donors' samples.

The sample holds many counts of this clonotype. The V call is TRBV5-1, the J call TRBJ1-5, with a tentative D call TRBD1 (5 bases). CDR3 length: 17 residues. Germline CDR1 is SGHRS and CDR2 is YFSETQ. Trimming took 6 bases from V and 1 from J, leaving 20 bases between them. CDR3 DNA sequence: TGCGCCAGCATCTGGAGGGGCAGAAGGATGAGCAATCAGCCCCAGCATTTT. Its protein is CASIWRGRRMSNQPQHF. Supplemented by reference TRBV5-1 and TRBJ1-5, the full variable domain reads KAGVTQTPRYLIKTRGQQVTLSCSPISGHRSVSWYQQTPGQGLQFLFEYFSETQRNKGNFPGRFSGRQFSNSRSEMNVSTLELGDSALYLCASIWRGRRMSNQPQHFGDGTRLSIL.

This clonotype was seen ten or more times. V and J are TRBV24-1 and TRBJ2-2; D not resolved. The CDR3 is made up of 14 amino acids. The V end lost 8 bases, the J end lost 0 bases, and 9 bases lay between the germline ends. Germline assignment: CDR1 KGHDR and CDR2 SFDVKD. CDR3 DNA sequence: TGTGCCACCATGGCTTCTACGAACACCGGGGAGCTGTTTTTT. Translation gives CATMASTNTGELFF.

Ten or more counts support this clonotype. This chain links TRBV7-2 with TRBJ1-5; D uncertain. Germline CDR1 SGHTA, CDR2 FQGNSA. V was pared by 3 bases and J by 2 bases, with 8 bases between. CDR3 length: 14 amino acids. CDR3 DNA sequence: TGTGCCAGCAGCTTTAATGGGGGCAATCAGCCCCAGCATTTT. Translating it yields CASSFNGGNQPQHF.

This clonotype appeared a few times. The CDR3 DNA sequence: TGTGCCAGCAGGACCGGGACCGGTGCCGGCTACACCTTC. Translating gives CASRTGTGAGYTF. The chain employs TRBV6-2 or TRBV6-3 and TRBJ1-2, with D possibly TRBD1 on 5 matching bases. Looked up from germline, CDR1 is MNHEY and CDR2 is SVGEGT. V lost 6 bases and J lost 8, with 16 bases in between. The CDR3 runs to 13 residues.

This clonotype was counted many times. The chain recombines TRBV2 with TRBJ1-5, with D unclear. Trimming stripped 5 bases from V and 2 bases from J, with 10 bases between. Germline loops: CDR1 SNHLY, CDR2 FYNNEI. This CDR3 has 14 amino acids. CDR3 sequence reads: CASSPARGNQPQHF. CDR3 coding DNA: TGTGCCAGCAGTCCGGCCCGGGGCAATCAGCCCCAGCATTTT.

This clonotype was counted a few times. The J gene is TRBJ2-3, the V gene TRBV3-1; D is perhaps TRBD2 (6 bases). The germline V gene encodes CDR1 LGHDT and CDR2 YNNKEL (reference sequence). There are 17 residues in the CDR3. Between the trimmed V and J ends, which lost 0 bases and 2 bases, there was a span of 15 bases. CDR3 sequence: CASSQDSSSDFTDTQYF. CDR3 nucleotides: TGTGCCAGCAGCCAAGATAGCTCTAGCGACTTCACAGATACGCAGTATTTT.

V gene TRBV12-3 or TRBV12-4 combines with J gene TRBJ2-4, with 8 bases fitting TRBD1. After removal of 1 base from V and 15 bases from J, the junction contained 5 bases not matched to a gene. The length of the CDR3 is 12 residues. CDR3 DNA: TGTGCCAGCAGTTTAGGGGGGGACAGGAGGTACTTC. This sequence encodes CASSLGGDRRYF.

In regard to this clonotype: This may arise from a read error, as a much more abundant clone is one base away. The V and J genes are TRBV7-2 and TRBJ1-5; TRBD1 matches at 11 bases. In germline, CDR1 is SGHTA, CDR2 FQGNSA. V was pared by 5 bases and J by 5 bases, with 5 bases of the junction left unmatched. The CDR3 contains 15 residues. The DNA for the CDR3 is TGTGCCAGCAGCAGGGACAGGGGGACTTATCAGCCCCAGCATTTT. It encodes CASSRDRGTYQPQHF.

This clonotype was seen a few times. This sequence joins TRBV6-5 and TRBJ2-3; D is unresolved. CDR3 length: 14 amino acids. Per germline, CDR1 MNHEY and CDR2 SVGAGI. Trimming took 8 bases from V and 0 from J, leaving 12 bases between them. The CDR3 DNA is TGTGCCAGCCAGGCCGGCGTTAGCACAGATACGCAGTATTTT. It yields the protein CASQAGVSTDTQYF.

This clonotype was counted many times. The chain combines TRBV14 with TRBJ2-7; 13 bases align to TRBD2. The germline gives CDR1 SGHDN, CDR2 FVKESK. V was pared by 5 bases and J by 3 bases, with 4 bases of the junction left unmatched. This CDR3 contains 15 residues. This CDR3 reads CASSTGTSGNYEQYF. The CDR3 DNA is TGTGCCAGCAGCACGGGGACTAGCGGGAACTACGAGCAGTACTTC.

The genes are TRBV5-1 and TRBJ2-7; no clear D. The CDR3 sequence is 14 residues long. V lost 0 bases, J lost 9 bases, and 16 bases lay in between. Germline assignment: CDR1 SGHRS and CDR2 YFSETQ. The CDR3 DNA follows: TGCGCCAGCAGCTTGGAAGGACCCAGTACGGTGCAGTACTTC. Translated, it gives CASSLEGPSTVQYF.

Many counts were recorded for this clonotype. V usage is TRBV6-2 or TRBV6-3 and J usage is TRBJ1-2, with 7 bases fitting TRBD1. This CDR3 is 15 amino acids long. The germline CDR1 and CDR2 sequences are MNHEY and SVGEGT. Trimming cost V 5 bases and J 0 bases; bases outside gene matches: 6. Written as DNA, the CDR3 is TGTGCCAGCAGTGGGACAGTACGAGCTAACTATGGCTACACCTTC. It is translated as CASSGTVRANYGYTF.

A few counts support this clonotype. The J gene is TRBJ1-4, the V gene TRBV5-1, with D tentatively TRBD1 (5 bases). The length of the CDR3 is 15 residues. V was clipped by 0 bases and J by 8 bases, with 14 bases between them. CDR1 is SGHRS and CDR2 is YFSETQ in the germline V gene. CDR3 amino acids: CASSLAQGGGEKLFF. CDR3 coding DNA: TGCGCCAGCAGCTTGGCCCAGGGAGGAGGCGAAAAACTGTTTTTT.

In this sample, this clonotype turned up many times. The CDR3 loop reads CASSRQGSGELFF. The CDR3, as DNA: TGCGCCAGCAGCCGACAAGGCTCCGGGGAGCTGTTTTTT. The chain employs TRBV4-1 and TRBJ2-2; unclear D gene. The germline gives CDR1 MGHRA, CDR2 YSYEKL. V lost 4 bases and J lost 6, with 9 bases in between. The CDR3 has 13 residues.

This sequence joins TRBV29-1 and TRBJ1-3; no clear D. Looked up from germline, CDR1 is SQVTM and CDR2 is ANQGSEA. The CDR3 contains 13 residues. V dropped 6 bases and J dropped 3 bases, with 12 bases sitting between them. CDR3 residues: CSVGETFGNTIYF. The CDR3 nucleotides are TGCAGCGTCGGGGAGACCTTTGGAAACACCATATATTTT.

This clonotype was seen at least ten times. The V gene is TRBV28, the J gene TRBJ1-5; D possibly corresponds to TRBD1 (5 bases). Trimming stripped 5 bases from V and 0 bases from J, with 14 bases between. The germline V gene encodes CDR1 MDHEN and CDR2 SYDVKM. There are 16 residues in the CDR3. The CDR3, as DNA: TGTGCCAGCAGTGGGTCCGACAGAAATAGCAATCAGCCCCAGCATTTT. As protein: CASSGSDRNSNQPQHF.

This clonotype was seen many times. This chain joins TRBV20-1 and TRBJ2-3; D is unresolved. Germline V gene lookup returns CDR1 DFQATT and CDR2 SNEGSKA (reference sequence). This CDR3 region has 12 residues. Trimming took off 5 bases at V and 2 bases at J, with 8 bases between the two ends. The CDR3 DNA reads TGCAGTGCTGACGGAGACACAGATACGCAGTATTTT. Residues: CSADGDTDTQYF.

V is TRBV29-1 and J is TRBJ2-3; D gene uncertain. V gave up 2 bases and J gave up 2 bases, with 5 bases separating them. The CDR3 has 12 residues. Germline V gene sequence: CDR1 SQVTM, CDR2 ANQGSEA. The CDR3 region is CSVEMNTDTQYF. In DNA form, the CDR3 reads TGCAGCGTTGAAATGAACACAGATACGCAGTATTTT.

This clonotype was detected ten times or more. V usage is TRBV6-2 or TRBV6-3 and J usage is TRBJ2-1, with TRBD2 matching over 10 bases. The CDR3 runs to 19 residues. J gave up 1 base and V 4 bases, and 13 bases lay outside the gene matches. Germline assignment: CDR1 MNHEY and CDR2 SVGEGT. The chain's CDR3 is CASSFQPRLAGVSYNEQFF. As DNA, the CDR3 is TGTGCCAGCAGTTTCCAACCCCGCCTAGCGGGAGTATCCTACAATGAGCAGTTCTTC.

The table lists this clonotype with many counts. The chain links TRBV6-2 or TRBV6-3 to TRBJ2-3, with 8 nucleotides matching TRBD1. CDR3 length: 19 amino acids. V lost 0 bases and J lost 7; bases outside the gene matches: 18. Germline V gene lookup returns CDR1 MNHEY and CDR2 SVGEGT. CDR3 loop: CASSYSTFRGQALSHTQYF. Written as DNA, the CDR3 is TGTGCCAGCAGTTACTCGACGTTCAGGGGACAGGCCCTTTCGCATACGCAGTATTTT.

The chain recombines TRBV12-3 or TRBV12-4 with TRBJ2-7; 8 positions agree with TRBD1. The CDR3 has 14 residues. Losses at the gene ends were 5 bases for V and 5 bases for J; bases not matched to a gene: 8. The CDR3 nucleotides are TGTGCCAGCAGTCCCGAGACAGGGGTCCACGAGCAGTACTTC. It is translated as CASSPETGVHEQYF.

The CDR3 reads CASRDTDQPQHF. CDR3 coding DNA: TGTGCCAGCAGGGACACGGATCAGCCCCAGCATTTT. The chain uses TRBV2 and TRBJ1-5; D is perhaps TRBD1 (5 bases). The length of the CDR3 is 12 residues. Deletions cut 6 bases from V and 5 bases from J, with 8 bases between. Germline CDR1 SNHLY, CDR2 FYNNEI.

In its sample, this clonotype was seen many times. The chain is built from TRBV27 and TRBJ1-5, with unresolved D. Germline V gene lookup returns CDR1 MNHEY and CDR2 SMNVEV (reference sequence). Trimming removed 2 bases at V and 5 bases at J, with 10 bases between. The CDR3 extends over 14 amino acids. Here the CDR3 DNA reads TGTGCCAGCAGTTTAGCCGGCAGTTATCAGCCCCAGCATTTT. Its translation is CASSLAGSYQPQHF.

Ten or more counts support this clonotype. The chain couples TRBV20-1 to TRBJ1-1; D ambiguous. Germline loops: CDR1 DFQATT, CDR2 SNEGSKA (reference sequence). V lost 0 bases and J 11 bases, leaving 22 bases between the germline ends. The CDR3 has 15 residues. The CDR3 region is CSARDRSGASPWAFF. CDR3 nucleotides: TGCAGTGCTAGAGATAGATCCGGTGCCAGTCCATGGGCTTTCTTT.

There are many counts of this clonotype. V usage is TRBV7-2 and J usage is TRBJ1-2, with TRBD1 as a possible D gene (5 bases). The CDR3 is 12 amino acids. Germline CDR1 SGHTA, CDR2 FQGNSA. Trimming took 1 base from V and 8 from J, leaving 8 bases between them. The CDR3 DNA reads TGTGCCAGCAGCTTAGTGCAGGGAGGCTACACCTTC. Translated, it gives CASSLVQGGYTF.

This clonotype was detected ten times or more. V and J are TRBV11-2 and TRBJ1-4, with D unresolved. V lost 5 bases and J 7 bases, leaving 14 bases between the germline ends. Germline-derived CDR1 and CDR2 are SGHAT and FQNNGV. The CDR3 has 14 amino acids. CDR3: CASSPPPRGEKLFF. In DNA, the CDR3 is TGTGCCAGCAGCCCACCTCCCCGTGGTGAAAAACTGTTTTTT.

This clonotype was detected only a few times. The chain is built from TRBV6-2 or TRBV6-3 and TRBJ1-1, with TRBD1 matching over 8 bases. The CDR3 sequence is 13 residues long. Trimming at V came to 5 bases and at J to 5 bases, leaving 4 bases not matched to a gene. CDR1 is MNHEY and CDR2 is SVGEGT in the germline V gene. This CDR3 reads CASSLGQETEAFF. The CDR3, as DNA: TGTGCCAGCAGTCTGGGACAGGAGACTGAAGCTTTCTTT.